This TCR beta chain was observed in a study of blood T cell repertoires in COVID-19. Study-wide context: Some COVID-19 samples were acute and others convalescent; all came from the United States, Italy and Spain. Sample material is recorded as cDNA or gDNA derived from T cells, B-cell-depleted T cells, or PBMCs.

Per the original methods: Cell counts per sample came from amplifying reference gene primers. TCRdb keeps only in-frame clones here, not all; method: immunoSEQ multiplex PCR. That table gives V, J and clone size, and the DNA gave D and trimming. Among roughly 340,000 clones listed, more than 70% were seen once. The V and J ends lost 6 bases and 5 bases, in that order; junction bases with no gene match: 6. Per the germline V gene, CDR1 is LNHDA and CDR2 is SQIVND (reference sequence). The CDR3 has 15 residues. The source of this sequence is a woman between 25 and 40 years old with COVID-19, enrolled during active disease. The chain carries TRBV19 and TRBJ1-6, with 8 bases matching TRBD1. The sequenced material came from peripheral blood. CDR3: CASRSGQANNSPLHF. The DNA for the CDR3 is TGTGCCAGTAGATCGGGACAGGCTAATAATTCACCCCTCCACTTT. The full variable domain, in which reference TRBV19 and TRBJ1-6 provide the parts outside the CDR3, is DGGITQSPKYLFRKEGQNVTLSCEQNLNHDAMYWYRQDPGQGLRLIYYSQIVNDFQKGDIAEGYSVSREKKESFPLTVTSAQKNPTAFYLCASRSGQANNSPLHFGNGTRLTVT.